Listed below are T cell receptor beta chains from one sample, sequenced in a study of T cell changes during pregnancy in multiple sclerosis. Sequencing was performed with immunoSEQ multiplex PCR; in TCRdb, only in-frame clones are kept and a portion is missing. Counted here are 70,000 to 80,000 clones, less than 95% occurring once; the ten biggest clones make up 0.58%. The sample consisted of peripheral blood, taken in the third trimester of pregnancy. All receptors derive from a female donor with multiple sclerosis, enrolled in a pregnancy study. The conserved cysteine and the conserved F or W are not part of the CDR3 here.

CDR3: SVVTGGSEKLF
V: TRBV29-1

CDR3: ASSFDRVGNQPQH
V: TRBV28

CDR3: TSSQDTAGGPTDTQY
V: TRBV1

CDR3: ASTNTETQY
V: TRBV7-2

CDR3: ASSRGSTGELF
V: TRBV7-3

CDR3: ASPRQGGYEQY
V: TRBV2

CDR3: ASKIQGRNEQF
V: TRBV6-5

CDR3: ASSASGGPSRELF
V: TRBV9

CDR3: ATKSGNTIY
V: TRBV19

CDR3: ASRLRGLPNTGELF
V: TRBV5-8

CDR3: ASSFQTGDNSPLH
V: TRBV7-2

CDR3: ASSRTGADNQPQH
V: TRBV5-8

CDR3: ASSQLQGFNEQF
V: TRBV4-3

CDR3: ASRTTDRYANTGELF
V: TRBV7-9

CDR3: ASTDRGLGEQY
V: TRBV6-5

CDR3: ASSFRDRGYNEQF
V: TRBV5-6

CDR3: ASSLLVGPYEQY
V: TRBV5-5

CDR3: ASSTGTGGISPLH
V: TRBV19

CDR3: ASSRRETQY
V: TRBV7-2

CDR3: ASSEVGRGTGGYT
V: TRBV6-1

CDR3: ASSSRQGARGKLF
V: TRBV11-2

CDR3: ASSEGRVTEAF
V: TRBV25-1

CDR3: ASSSNLRGYTEAF
V: TRBV6-6

CDR3: ASMGGARETQY
V: TRBV27

CDR3: ASSPLRYSGNTIY
V: TRBV6-5

CDR3: ASSPNRGVGTGELF
V: TRBV4-3

CDR3: ASSSGTGKGGNQPQH
V: TRBV5-5

CDR3: ASRPPLAAGGQF
V: TRBV28

CDR3: ASSRQGGYNEQF
V: TRBV5-6

CDR3: ASSLLGRRAQY
V: TRBV7-2

CDR3: ASSLVLGAVGNEQF
V: TRBV7-9

CDR3: ASSPVVGSEQY
V: TRBV5-6

CDR3: ASSPGQGDSGYT
V: TRBV18

CDR3: ASSFVEETQY
V: TRBV7-2

CDR3: ASSLSPPRRETQY
V: TRBV27

CDR3: ASSLTTGENYGYT
V: TRBV5-1

CDR3: ASSQDSQGARTSYNSPLH
V: TRBV4-1

CDR3: ATSRNFGTGQSPLH
V: TRBV15

CDR3: ASSQTTGMSTGNTIY
V: TRBV4-2

CDR3: ASSLVVGLATNEQF
V: TRBV7-9

CDR3: ASSQVINTVSNQPQH
V: TRBV4-1

CDR3: ASSLTSRLGNYGYT
V: TRBV6-5

CDR3: AWSFPGGLNTEAF
V: TRBV30

CDR3: ASSPPPGDTGELF
V: TRBV18

CDR3: ASRSGNKNTEAF
V: TRBV6-6

CDR3: ASSLHRAGGPQNEQF
V: TRBV5-4

CDR3: ASKGGGYTEAF
V: TRBV23-1

CDR3: SAGQGDTEAF
V: TRBV29-1

CDR3: ASSLWTGQWETQY
V: TRBV5-1

CDR3: SADQGAGTEAF
V: TRBV29-1

CDR3: ASSGGTSETQY
V: TRBV7-9